Below, 23 T cell receptor beta chains from the same sample are listed, as sequenced in a study of response to subunit inactivated influenza vaccine. A single record per CDR3 protein comes from TCRdb applying MiXCR to the RT-PCR reads. The top ten hold 9.5% to 12% of the sample, which has roughly 620,000 distinct CDR3 sequences, about 11% seen once. A further study also used this sample, focusing on T cells expressing NK-cell markers. As that study records: TCR beta cDNA was made by 5'RACE template switching with UMIs.

The source material was PBMCs from blood, sampled on the day of vaccination. Receptors were obtained from a man aged 45-65 years who received an inactivated influenza vaccine.

This clonotype was recorded a few times. CDR3 region: CASSLTRSSFNTGELFF. The CDR3 coding sequence is TGCGCCAGCAGCCTTACCAGGTCCTCTTTTAACACCGGGGAGCTGTTTTTT. This chain connects TRBV4-3 to TRBJ2-2, with D unclear. The CDR3 is 17 amino acids. V lost 4 bases and J lost 2, with 17 bases in between. Germline CDR1 and CDR2: LGHNA and YSLEER.

The V gene is TRBV4-2, the J gene TRBJ2-3; no definite D call. The CDR3 totals 15 residues. Trimming removed 0 bases from V and 2 bases from J, with 9 bases in between. CDR1 is LGHNA, CDR2 YNFKEQ, per germline. CDR3 in amino acids: CASSQEGRTTDTQYF. The CDR3 coding sequence is TGTGCCAGCAGCCAAGAAGGACGCACCACAGATACGCAGTATTTT.

This chain links TRBV29-1 with TRBJ1-2; 9 bases are shared with TRBD1. The CDR3 is 12 amino acids. The V gene end was trimmed by 6 bases and the J gene end by 8 bases; junction bases not matched to a gene: 7. Germline CDR1 is SQVTM and CDR2 is ANQGSEA. CDR3: CSVIGTGQGYTF. As DNA, the CDR3 is TGCAGCGTCATAGGGACAGGGCAAGGCTACACCTTC. The whole variable domain, remainder taken from reference TRBV29-1 and TRBJ1-2, is SAVISQKPSRDICQRGTSLTIQCQVDSQVTMMFWYRQQPGQSLTLIATANQGSEATYESGFVIDKFPISRPNLTFSTLTVSNMSPEDSSIYLCSVIGTGQGYTFGSGTRLTVV.

The chain couples TRBV15 to TRBJ2-4; 16 bases map to TRBD2. This CDR3 has 20 amino acids. Trimming took 5 bases from V and 1 from J; bases not matched to a gene: 11. Per germline, CDR1 LNHNV and CDR2 YYDKDF (reference sequence). This CDR3 reads CATSPLPGLAGGQAKNIQYF. The DNA of the CDR3 is TGTGCCACCAGCCCTTTACCGGGACTAGCGGGGGGGCAGGCCAAAAACATTCAGTACTTC.

This clonotype was detected only once. Here the CDR3 reads CASSQLGRDQETQYF. CDR3 coding DNA: TGTGCCAGCAGCCAACTAGGAAGGGACCAAGAGACCCAGTACTTC. The chain carries TRBV2 and TRBJ2-5, with D tentatively TRBD2 (5 bases). Germline loops: CDR1 SNHLY, CDR2 FYNNEI. The CDR3 has 15 residues. V was shortened by 6 bases and J by 0 bases, with 14 bases between the two germline ends. Based on the CDR3 plus reference TRBV2 and TRBJ2-5, the full variable domain is EPEVTQTPSHQVTQMGQEVILRCVPISNHLYFYWYRQILGQKVEFLVSFYNNEISEKSEIFDDQFSVERPDGSNFTLKIRSTKLEDSAMYFCASSQLGRDQETQYFGPGTRLLVL.

The chain carries TRBV5-6 and TRBJ1-2; no definite D call. V was cut by 0 bases and J by 3 bases, with 9 bases left in between. CDR1 SGHDT and CDR2 YYEEEE come from the germline V gene. CDR3 length: 14 amino acids. The CDR3, as DNA: TGTGCCAGCAGCTTGGAGGTGGTTGACTATGGCTACACCTTC. Protein product: CASSLEVVDYGYTF.

The chain links TRBV12-3 or TRBV12-4 to TRBJ2-1, with D perhaps matching TRBD1 or TRBD2 (5 bases each). This CDR3 is built from 15 residues. Deletions cut 3 bases from V and 3 bases from J, with 12 bases between. The CDR3 spells CASSFWGRNYNEQFF. In DNA, the CDR3 is TGTGCCAGCAGTTTTTGGGGACGGAACTACAATGAGCAGTTCTTC.

Many counts were recorded for this clonotype. The chain joins TRBV20-1 to TRBJ2-1; no clear D gene. V dropped 2 bases and J dropped 7 bases, with 9 bases sitting between them. The germline V gene encodes CDR1 DFQATT and CDR2 SNEGSKA (reference sequence). The CDR3 runs to 12 residues. CDR3 loop: CSARSRSNEQFF. The CDR3 DNA sequence: TGCAGTGCTAGATCGCGGTCGAATGAGCAGTTCTTC.

This clonotype has just a few counts. The rearrangement uses TRBV28 and TRBJ1-2; D is possibly TRBD1 (6 bases). Germline CDR1 is MDHEN and CDR2 is SYDVKM. With 7 bases removed from V and 7 bases from J, the gap between germline ends came to 13 bases. The CDR3 spans 12 residues. CDR3 coding DNA: TGTGCCAGCACCGCTGGGGGCATTGGCTACACCTTC. Translating it yields CASTAGGIGYTF.

This clonotype was counted a few times. The chain couples TRBV13 to TRBJ1-2; possible D gene TRBD1, 5 bases. CDR1 PRHDT and CDR2 FYEKMQ come from the germline V gene (reference sequence). The CDR3 is 15 amino acids. V was cut by 5 bases and J by 2 bases, with 15 bases left in between. The CDR3 DNA sequence: TGTGCCAGCAGCCCAAATCCGGGACCGAACTATGGCTACACCTTC. As protein: CASSPNPGPNYGYTF.

This clonotype was counted a few times. This chain links TRBV10-3 with TRBJ2-3, with a tentative D call TRBD2 (5 bases). The CDR3 runs 15 residues. Germline V gene sequence: CDR1 ENHRY, CDR2 SYGVKD. With 2 bases removed from V and 5 bases from J, the gap between germline ends came to 14 bases. The CDR3 loop reads CAISERPGELDTQYF. The DNA of the CDR3 is TGTGCCATCAGTGAGCGCCCCGGGGAGTTAGATACGCAGTATTTT.

V is TRBV11-2 and J is TRBJ2-5; 7 bases are a match to TRBD1. Germline V lookup: CDR1 SGHAT, CDR2 FQNNGV. V shed 5 bases, J shed 2 bases, and the junction held 8 bases outside the gene matches. The CDR3 totals 15 residues. The CDR3 DNA reads as TGTGCCAGCAGCCAAAGGGGGCTCGGGCAAGAGACCCAGTACTTC. It translates to CASSQRGLGQETQYF.

This chain links TRBV7-9 with TRBJ2-2, with D hard to call. Trimming cost V 1 base and J 1 base, with 7 bases left between them. The CDR3 loop spans 15 amino acids. Germline assignment: CDR1 SEHNR and CDR2 FQNEAQ (reference sequence). CDR3 sequence: CASSLVLKNTGELFF. The CDR3 DNA reads TGTGCCAGCAGCTTAGTTCTAAAGAACACCGGGGAGCTGTTTTTT.

A few counts support this clonotype. Compared with germline, one end of the junction differs, possibly owing to a read error. Here the CDR3 reads CASSNRDRQYF. For the CDR3, the DNA is TGCGCCAGCAGCAACAGGGATAGGCAGTATTTT. The rearrangement joins TRBV5-1 to TRBJ2-3; a weak D match, TRBD1 (6 bases). Looked up from germline, CDR1 is SGHRS and CDR2 is YFSETQ. The CDR3 length is 11 residues. The variable domain in full, with the rest retrieved from reference TRBV5-1 and TRBJ2-3, is KAGVTQTPRYLIKTRGQQVTLSCSPISGHRSVSWYQQTPGQGLQFLFEYFSETQRNKGNFPGRFSGRQFSNSRSEMNVSTLELGDSALYLCASSNRDRQYFGPGTRLTVL.

This clonotype was seen a few times. The CDR3 sequence: CASSSGRTGGLETQYF. The CDR3 DNA reads as TGTGCCAGCAGCTCCGGGAGGACAGGGGGCCTTGAGACCCAGTACTTC. This sequence joins TRBV6-1 and TRBJ2-5; 11 nucleotides agree with TRBD1. CDR1 MNHNS and CDR2 SASEGT come from the germline V gene. The junction had 11 bases not matched to a gene; V was cut back by 6 bases and J by 5 bases. The CDR3 spans 16 residues.

The rearrangement uses TRBV28 and TRBJ2-7; D may be TRBD2 (6 bases). Germline V gene data show CDR1 as MDHEN and CDR2 as SYDVKM. The length of the CDR3 is 14 residues. V lost 6 bases and J lost 6, with 18 bases in between. The CDR3 nucleotides are TGTGCCAGCAGCCTTGGCGGGAAGCCCCGCGAGCAGTACTTC. Translation gives CASSLGGKPREQYF.

The genes are TRBV12-3 or TRBV12-4 and TRBJ2-1; D unresolved. CDR3 length: 13 amino acids. The V gene lost 5 bases and the J gene lost 9 bases, with 14 bases spanning the gap. CDR3 sequence: CASSPPGAGEQFF. The CDR3 DNA reads as TGTGCCAGCAGTCCCCCGGGCGCTGGTGAGCAGTTCTTC.

This sequence joins TRBV7-2 and TRBJ1-1, with a weak D call TRBD1 (6 bases). The germline gives CDR1 SGHTA, CDR2 FQGNSA. V dropped 5 bases and J dropped 4 bases, with 14 bases sitting between them. This CDR3 comprises 14 residues. CDR3 loop: CASSADRLGTEAFF. The CDR3 DNA sequence: TGTGCCAGCAGCGCAGACAGGCTAGGCACTGAAGCTTTCTTT.

This chain joins TRBV6-1 and TRBJ2-7, with D perhaps TRBD2 (5 bases). The CDR3 is 13 amino acids. The germline gives CDR1 MNHNS, CDR2 SASEGT. Deletions cut 8 bases from V and 0 bases from J, with 11 bases between. The CDR3 DNA is TGTGCCAGCGCCCGTGGACTCTCCTACGAGCAGTACTTC. The encoded protein is CASARGLSYEQYF.

The chain uses TRBV15 and TRBJ2-5; weak D call: TRBD2 (6 bases). The V and J ends lost 5 bases and 4 bases respectively, with 11 bases between them. The CDR3 extends over 13 amino acids. CDR1 and CDR2 from the germline V gene are LNHNV and YYDKDF (reference sequence). The CDR3 region has the DNA TGTGCCACCAGCGGGGGGAAAGGAGAGACCCAGTACTTC. Its translation: CATSGGKGETQYF.

There are a few counts of this clonotype. V is TRBV6-2 or TRBV6-3 and J is TRBJ2-3, with D hard to call. Trimming stripped 10 bases from V and 8 bases from J, with 22 bases between. Germline V gives CDR1 MNHEY, CDR2 SVGEGT. This CDR3 has 14 amino acids. The CDR3 nucleotides are TGTGCCATAGCAAGAGGATCCCGGAGTGGTACGCAGTATTTT. Its translation is CAIARGSRSGTQYF.

This clonotype was counted at least ten times. V is TRBV4-3 and J is TRBJ2-1, with TRBD2 identical over 13 bases. With V trimmed by 6 bases and J by 7 bases, 6 bases remained unmatched. CDR3 length equals 15 residues. Germline-derived CDR1 and CDR2 are LGHNA and YSLEER. CDR3 region: CASRLTSGGANEQFF. DNA of the CDR3: TGCGCCAGCAGGCTTACTAGCGGGGGGGCTAATGAGCAGTTCTTC.

The rearrangement links TRBV7-2 to TRBJ2-2; D ambiguous. This CDR3 contains 16 residues. Trimming cost V 0 bases and J 7 bases, with 15 bases left between them. Germline CDR1 and CDR2: SGHTA and FQGNSA. The CDR3 spells CASSLAYGERGGELFF. CDR3 DNA: TGTGCCAGCAGCTTAGCTTATGGGGAACGAGGCGGGGAGCTGTTTTTT. Drawing the rest from reference TRBV7-2 and TRBJ2-2, the complete variable domain is GAGVSQSPSNKVTEKGKDVELRCDPISGHTALYWYRQSLGQGLEFLIYFQGNSAPDKSGLPSDRFSAERTGGSVSTLTIQRTQQEDSAVYLCASSLAYGERGGELFFGEGSRLTVL.